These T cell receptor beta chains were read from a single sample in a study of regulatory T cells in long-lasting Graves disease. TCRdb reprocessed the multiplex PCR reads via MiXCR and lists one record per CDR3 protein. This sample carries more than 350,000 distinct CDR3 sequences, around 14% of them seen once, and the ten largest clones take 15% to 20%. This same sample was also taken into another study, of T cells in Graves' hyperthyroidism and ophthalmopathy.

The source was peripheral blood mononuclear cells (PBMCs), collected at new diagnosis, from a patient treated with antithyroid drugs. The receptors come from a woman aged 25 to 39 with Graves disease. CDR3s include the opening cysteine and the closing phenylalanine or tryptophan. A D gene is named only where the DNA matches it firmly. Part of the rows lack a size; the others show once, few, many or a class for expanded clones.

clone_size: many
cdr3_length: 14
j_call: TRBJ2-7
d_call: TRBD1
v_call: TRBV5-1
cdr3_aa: CASSAGTGAYEQYF
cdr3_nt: TGTGCCAGCAGCGCCGGGACAGGGGCCTACGAGCAGTACTTC

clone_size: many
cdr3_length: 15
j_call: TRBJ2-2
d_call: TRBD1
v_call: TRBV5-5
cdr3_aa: CASSLNRGNTGELFF
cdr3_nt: TGTGCCAGCAGCTTGAACAGGGGAAACACCGGGGAGCTGTTTTTT

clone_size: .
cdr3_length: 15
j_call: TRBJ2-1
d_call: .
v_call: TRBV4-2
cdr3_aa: CAGSQEESGLNEQFF
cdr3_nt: TGTGCCGGCAGCCAAGAAGAATCGGGGCTCAATGAGCAGTTCTTC

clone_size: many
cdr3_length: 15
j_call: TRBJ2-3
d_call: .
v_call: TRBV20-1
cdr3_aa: CSASDRQDSTDTQYF
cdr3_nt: TGCAGTGCTAGCGACAGGCAGGATAGCACAGATACGCAGTATTTT

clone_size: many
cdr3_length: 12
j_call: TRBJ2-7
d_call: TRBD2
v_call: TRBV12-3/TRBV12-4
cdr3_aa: CASTRSGNEQYF
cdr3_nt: TGTGCCAGCACCCGAAGCGGGAACGAGCAGTACTTC

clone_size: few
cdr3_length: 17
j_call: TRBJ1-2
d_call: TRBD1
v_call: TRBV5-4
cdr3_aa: CASRSAGNTPGGYGYTF
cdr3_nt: TGTGCCAGCAGGTCAGCCGGGAACACACCAGGGGGCTATGGCTACACCTTC

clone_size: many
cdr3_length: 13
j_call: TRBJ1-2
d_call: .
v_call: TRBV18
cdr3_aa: CASSPSPNYGYTF
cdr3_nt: TGTGCCAGCTCACCTTCCCCTAACTATGGCTACACCTTC

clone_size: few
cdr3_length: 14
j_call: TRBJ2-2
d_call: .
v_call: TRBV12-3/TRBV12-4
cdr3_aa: CASRPRANTGELFF
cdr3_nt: TGTGCCAGCAGACCCCGGGCCAACACCGGGGAGCTGTTTTTT

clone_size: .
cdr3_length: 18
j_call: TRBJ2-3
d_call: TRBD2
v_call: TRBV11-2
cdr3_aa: CASSHIPGTSGVTDTQYF
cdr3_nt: TGTGCCAGCAGCCACATCCCCGGGACTAGCGGGGTCACAGATACGCAGTATTTT

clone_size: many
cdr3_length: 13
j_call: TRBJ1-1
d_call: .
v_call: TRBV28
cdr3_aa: CASSSHPSTEAFF
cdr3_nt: TGTGCCAGCAGTTCCCACCCCAGCACTGAAGCTTTCTTT

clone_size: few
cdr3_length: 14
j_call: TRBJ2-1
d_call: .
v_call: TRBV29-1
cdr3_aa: CSVAGGLYYNEQFF
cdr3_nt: TGCAGCGTTGCCGGGGGGCTTTACTACAATGAGCAGTTCTTC

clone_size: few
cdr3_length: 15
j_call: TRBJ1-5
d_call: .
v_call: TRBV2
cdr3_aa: CASSSGRGSNQPQHF
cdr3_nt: TGTGCCAGCAGTTCGGGACGTGGGAGCAATCAGCCCCAGCATTTT

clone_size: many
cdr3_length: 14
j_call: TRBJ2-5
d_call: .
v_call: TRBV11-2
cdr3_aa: CASSFEGRPETQYF
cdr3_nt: TGTGCCAGCAGCTTTGAGGGGAGGCCGGAGACCCAGTACTTC

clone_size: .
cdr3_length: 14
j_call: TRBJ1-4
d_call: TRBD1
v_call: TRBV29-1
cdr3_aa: CSVATGTGNEKLFF
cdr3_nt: TGCAGCGTTGCTACCGGGACAGGGAATGAAAAACTGTTTTTT

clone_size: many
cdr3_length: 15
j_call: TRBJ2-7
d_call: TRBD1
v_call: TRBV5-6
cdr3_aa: CASSHSQGARYEQYF
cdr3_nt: TGTGCCAGCAGCCACTCACAGGGGGCGCGATACGAGCAGTACTTC

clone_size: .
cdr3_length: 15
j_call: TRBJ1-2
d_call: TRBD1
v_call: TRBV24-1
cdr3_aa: CATSDRDRDKHGYTF
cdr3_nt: TGTGCCACCAGTGATCGGGACAGGGATAAACATGGCTACACCTTC

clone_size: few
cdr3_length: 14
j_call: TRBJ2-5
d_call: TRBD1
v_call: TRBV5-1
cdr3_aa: CASSSGTGFETQYF
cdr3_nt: TGCGCCAGCAGTTCCGGGACAGGTTTCGAGACCCAGTACTTC

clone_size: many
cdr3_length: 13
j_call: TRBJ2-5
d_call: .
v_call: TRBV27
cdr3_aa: CASSFRGMETQYF
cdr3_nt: TGTGCCAGCAGTTTCCGCGGGATGGAGACCCAGTACTTC

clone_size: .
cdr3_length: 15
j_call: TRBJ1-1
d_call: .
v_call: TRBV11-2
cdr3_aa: CASSYPTAGETEAFF
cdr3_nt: TGTGCCAGCAGCTACCCGACGGCGGGGGAAACTGAAGCTTTCTTT

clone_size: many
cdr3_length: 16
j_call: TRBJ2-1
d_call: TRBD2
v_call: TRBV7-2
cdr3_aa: CASSLLGLAVYNEQFF
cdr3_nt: TGTGCCAGCAGCTTGCTTGGACTAGCGGTGTACAATGAGCAGTTCTTC

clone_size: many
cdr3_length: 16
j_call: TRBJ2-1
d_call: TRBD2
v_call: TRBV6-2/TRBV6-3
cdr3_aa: CASSEGASGRSPEQFF
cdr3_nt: TGTGCCAGCAGTGAAGGTGCTAGCGGGAGAAGCCCCGAGCAGTTCTTC

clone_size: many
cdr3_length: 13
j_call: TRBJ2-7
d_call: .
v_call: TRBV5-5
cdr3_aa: CASSLRLDNEQYF
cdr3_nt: TGTGCCAGCAGCTTGCGCCTAGATAACGAGCAGTACTTC

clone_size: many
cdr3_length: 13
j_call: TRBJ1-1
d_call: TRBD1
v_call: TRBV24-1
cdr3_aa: CATNNGDSTEAFF
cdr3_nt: TGTGCCACCAATAACGGGGACAGCACTGAAGCTTTCTTT

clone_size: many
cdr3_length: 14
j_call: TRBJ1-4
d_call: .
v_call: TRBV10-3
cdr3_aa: CAISTRQSEGKLFF
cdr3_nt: TGTGCCATCAGTACTCGACAAAGTGAGGGAAAACTGTTTTTT

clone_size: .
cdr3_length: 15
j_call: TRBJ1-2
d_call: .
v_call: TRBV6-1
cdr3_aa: CASRGPEFTNYGYTF
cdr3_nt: TGTGCCAGCCGGGGCCCTGAATTCACTAACTATGGCTACACCTTC

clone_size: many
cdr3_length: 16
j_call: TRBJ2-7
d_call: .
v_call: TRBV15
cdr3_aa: CATSREAGTRLAEQYF
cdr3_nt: TGTGCCACCAGCAGGGAAGCCGGGACCCGTCTTGCCGAGCAGTACTTC

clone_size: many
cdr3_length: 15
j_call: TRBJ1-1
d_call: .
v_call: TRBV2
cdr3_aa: CASSDLRVMNTEAFF
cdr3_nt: TGTGCCAGCAGTGACTTGAGGGTCATGAACACTGAAGCTTTCTTT

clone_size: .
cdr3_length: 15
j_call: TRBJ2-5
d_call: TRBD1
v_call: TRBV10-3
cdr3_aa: CATAPGQGARETQYF
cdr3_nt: TGTGCCACAGCTCCGGGACAGGGGGCTCGGGAGACCCAGTACTTC

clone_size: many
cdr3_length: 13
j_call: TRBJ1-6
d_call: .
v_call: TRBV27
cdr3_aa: CASSLGYDSPLHF
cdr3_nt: TGTGCCAGCAGTTTAGGGTATGACTCACCCCTCCACTTT

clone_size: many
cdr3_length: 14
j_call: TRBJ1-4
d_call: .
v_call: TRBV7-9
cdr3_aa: CASRRGHGQEKLFF
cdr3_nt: TGTGCCAGCAGAAGGGGACACGGTCAAGAAAAACTGTTTTTT

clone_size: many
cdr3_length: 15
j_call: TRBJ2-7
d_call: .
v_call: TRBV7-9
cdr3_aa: CASSEAPGQAYEQYF
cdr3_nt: TGTGCCAGCAGCGAAGCGCCGGGACAAGCCTACGAGCAGTACTTC

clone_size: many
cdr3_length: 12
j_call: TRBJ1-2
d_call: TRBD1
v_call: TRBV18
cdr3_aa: CASSPGTDGYTF
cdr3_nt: TGTGCCAGCTCACCTGGGACAGATGGCTACACCTTC

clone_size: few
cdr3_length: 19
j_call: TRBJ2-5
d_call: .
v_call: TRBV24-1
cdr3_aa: CATSAPASPALEVRETQYF
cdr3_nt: TGTGCCACCAGTGCTCCGGCTTCACCAGCACTAGAAGTAAGAGAGACCCAGTACTTC

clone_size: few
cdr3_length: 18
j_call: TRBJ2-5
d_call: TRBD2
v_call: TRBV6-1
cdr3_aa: CATRGRLAGEGSQETQYF
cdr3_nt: TGTGCCACCAGGGGGAGACTAGCGGGTGAGGGGTCCCAAGAGACCCAGTACTTC

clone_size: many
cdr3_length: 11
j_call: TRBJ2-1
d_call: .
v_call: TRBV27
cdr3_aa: CASRTYNEQFF
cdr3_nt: TGTGCCAGCAGGACCTACAATGAGCAGTTCTTC

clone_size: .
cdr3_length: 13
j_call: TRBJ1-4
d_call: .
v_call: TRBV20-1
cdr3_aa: CSARVGWNEKLFF
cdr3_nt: TGCAGTGCTAGAGTGGGATGGAATGAAAAACTGTTTTTT

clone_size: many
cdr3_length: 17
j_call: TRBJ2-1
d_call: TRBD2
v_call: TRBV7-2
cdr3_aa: CASSSRGGAGGPGEQFF
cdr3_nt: TGTGCCAGCAGCTCTCGGGGGGGAGCGGGAGGGCCCGGTGAGCAGTTCTTC

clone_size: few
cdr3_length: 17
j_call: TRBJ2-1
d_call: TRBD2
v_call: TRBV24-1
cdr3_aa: CATSPTRRLAGVNEQFF
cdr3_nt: TGTGCCACCAGCCCAACCCGTAGACTAGCGGGAGTCAATGAGCAGTTCTTC

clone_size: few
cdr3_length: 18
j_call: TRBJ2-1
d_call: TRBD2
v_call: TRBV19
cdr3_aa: CASSPPSLAGGPYNEQFF
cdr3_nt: TGTGCCAGTAGTCCCCCATCACTAGCGGGAGGGCCCTACAATGAGCAGTTCTTC

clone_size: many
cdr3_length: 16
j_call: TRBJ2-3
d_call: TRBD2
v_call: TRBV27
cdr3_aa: CASRLGLAGVTDTQYF
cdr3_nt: TGTGCCAGCAGGTTGGGACTAGCGGGGGTAACAGATACGCAGTATTTT

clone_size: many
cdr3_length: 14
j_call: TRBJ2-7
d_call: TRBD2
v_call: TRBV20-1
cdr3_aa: CSGTRVGLAREQYF
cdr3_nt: TGCAGTGGAACGAGAGTGGGACTAGCGAGGGAGCAGTACTTC

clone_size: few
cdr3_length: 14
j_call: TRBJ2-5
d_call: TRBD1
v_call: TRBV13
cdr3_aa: CASSQRTGLETQYF
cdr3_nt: TGTGCCAGCAGCCAGAGGACAGGTTTAGAGACCCAGTACTTC

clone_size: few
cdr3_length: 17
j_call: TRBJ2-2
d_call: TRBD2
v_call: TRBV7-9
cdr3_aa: CASSASRLAGNTGELFF
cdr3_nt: TGTGCCAGCAGCGCCTCACGACTAGCGGGGAACACCGGGGAGCTGTTTTTT

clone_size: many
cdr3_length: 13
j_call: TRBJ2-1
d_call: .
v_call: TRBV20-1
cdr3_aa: CSARVLGVGEQFF
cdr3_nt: TGCAGTGCTAGAGTTTTAGGGGTTGGAGAGCAGTTCTTC

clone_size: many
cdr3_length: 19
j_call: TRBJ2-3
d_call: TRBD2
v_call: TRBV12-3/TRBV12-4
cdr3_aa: CASSQQVLKREGHTDTQYF
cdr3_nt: TGTGCCAGCAGCCAACAGGTCTTGAAGCGGGAGGGCCACACAGATACGCAGTATTTT

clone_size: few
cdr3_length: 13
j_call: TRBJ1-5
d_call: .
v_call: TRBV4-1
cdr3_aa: CASSQEGAQPQHF
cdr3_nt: TGCGCCAGCAGCCAGGAAGGAGCTCAGCCCCAGCATTTT

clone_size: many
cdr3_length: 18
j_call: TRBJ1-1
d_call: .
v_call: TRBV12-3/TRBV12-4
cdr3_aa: CASSPFRPPQEMSTEAFF
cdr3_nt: TGTGCCAGCAGTCCATTCAGGCCGCCGCAAGAGATGAGCACTGAAGCTTTCTTT

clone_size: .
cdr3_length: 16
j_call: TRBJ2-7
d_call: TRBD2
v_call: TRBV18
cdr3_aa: CASSPLTSGRAGSQYF
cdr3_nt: TGTGCCAGCTCACCGCTGACTAGCGGGAGGGCCGGCTCGCAGTACTTC

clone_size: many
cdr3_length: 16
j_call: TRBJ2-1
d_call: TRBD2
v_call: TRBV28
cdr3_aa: CASSPPRTSGKNEQFF
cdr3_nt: TGTGCCAGCAGTCCCCCAAGGACTAGCGGGAAGAATGAGCAGTTCTTC

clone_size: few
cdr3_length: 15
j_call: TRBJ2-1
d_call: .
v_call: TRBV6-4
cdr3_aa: CASSEGESSYNEQFF
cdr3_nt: TGTGCCAGCAGTGAGGGGGAGAGCTCCTACAATGAGCAGTTCTTC

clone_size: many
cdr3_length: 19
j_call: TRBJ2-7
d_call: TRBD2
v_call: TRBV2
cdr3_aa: CASSDPTSGRAGSIYEQYF
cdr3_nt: TGTGCCAGCAGTGACCCGACTAGCGGGAGGGCCGGGTCGATCTACGAGCAGTACTTC

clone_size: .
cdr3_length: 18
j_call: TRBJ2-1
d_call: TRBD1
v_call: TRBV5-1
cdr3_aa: CASSEPIQGALSYNEQSF
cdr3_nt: TGCGCCAGCAGCGAGCCCATACAGGGGGCGCTTTCCTACAATGAGCAGTCCTTC

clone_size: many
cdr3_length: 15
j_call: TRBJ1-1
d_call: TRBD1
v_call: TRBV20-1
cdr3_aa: CSADPRQGRGSEAFF
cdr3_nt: TGCAGTGCGGACCCGCGACAGGGAAGGGGGTCTGAAGCTTTCTTT

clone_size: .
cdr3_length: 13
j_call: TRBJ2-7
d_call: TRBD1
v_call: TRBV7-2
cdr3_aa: CASKHRGLDEQYF
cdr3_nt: TGTGCCAGCAAACACAGGGGGCTGGACGAGCAGTACTTC

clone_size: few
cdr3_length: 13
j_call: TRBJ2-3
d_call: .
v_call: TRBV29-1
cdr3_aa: CSVESLLPDTQYF
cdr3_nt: TGCAGCGTTGAATCCCTTCTGCCAGATACGCAGTATTTT

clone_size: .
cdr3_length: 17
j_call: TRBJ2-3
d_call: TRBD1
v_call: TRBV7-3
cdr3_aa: CASSFKTTGVNTDTQYF
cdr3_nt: TGTGCCAGCAGCTTTAAAACGACAGGGGTGAACACAGATACGCAGTATTTT

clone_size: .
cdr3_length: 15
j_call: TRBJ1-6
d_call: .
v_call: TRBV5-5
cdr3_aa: CASSLVGGRNSPLHF
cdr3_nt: TGTGCCAGCAGCTTGGTTGGGGGGCGGAATTCACCCCTCCACTTT

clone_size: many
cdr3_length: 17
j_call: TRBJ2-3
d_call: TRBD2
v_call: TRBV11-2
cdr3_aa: CASSSRLGSGNTDTQYF
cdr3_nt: TGTGCCAGCAGCTCCCGTTTGGGTAGCGGGAACACAGATACGCAGTATTTT

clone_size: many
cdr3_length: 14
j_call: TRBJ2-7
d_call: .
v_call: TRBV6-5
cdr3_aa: CASSYADSAYEQYF
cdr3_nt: TGTGCCAGCAGTTACGCCGACAGCGCCTACGAGCAGTACTTC